The clone carrying this T cell receptor (beta chain) has a single count. This sample was included in a study of T cells in Graves' hyperthyroidism and ophthalmopathy. CDR1 MDHEN and CDR2 SYDVKM come from the germline V gene. The CDR3 contains 17 residues. Trimming pared 5 bases from V and 2 bases from J, leaving 21 bases between. Authors of the study amplified TCR beta CDR3 regions from RNA transcripts. RT-PCR in the first round (using the HTBI primer set) targeted the TCR CDR3. TCRdb independently ran MiXCR on the multiplex PCR reads; one entry per CDR3 protein. The table includes 470,000 or so distinct CDR3 sequences, less than 25% detected once.

The material sequenced was blood. V usage is TRBV28 and J usage is TRBJ2-5; D is perhaps TRBD1 or TRBD2 (5 bases each). This TCR was recovered from a man younger than 35 with Graves' hyperthyroidism. CDR3 protein: CASSGVPPGASQETQYF. The DNA of the CDR3 is TGTGCCAGCAGTGGGGTCCCACCCGGGGCCTCGCAAGAGACCCAGTACTTC.